A selection of T cell receptor beta chains follows, all from one sample in a study of blood T cell repertoires in COVID-19. Here immunoSEQ multiplex PCR was the method, and the copy in TCRdb shows in-frame clones only, minus some. The sample has under 85,000 clones; approximately 89% are singletons. Sequenced input: peripheral blood. Source of these receptors: a man between 65 and 79 years old with active or convalescent COVID-19. Each CDR3 is given with its conserved first and last residue. The order of the fields is J gene, clone size, V gene, D gene, CDR3 DNA, CDR3 protein. D genes are given only for firm matches. A row's size may be missing; if present it is once, few, many or a size class.

TRBJ1-5 few TRBV5-5 . TGTGCCAGCAGCTTGCTTCTCTTCAATCAGCCCCAGCATTTT CASSLLLFNQPQHF
TRBJ1-4 . TRBV2 . TGTGCCAGCAATTTGGGCCCGCGTCTGGTTGAGGAAAAACTGTTTTTT CASNLGPRLVEEKLFF
TRBJ2-2 . TRBV10-1 . TGCGCCAGCAGTGAGTCTAAGGGGCCTGGCACCGGGGAGCTGTTTTTT CASSESKGPGTGELFF
TRBJ2-5 . TRBV19 . TGTGCCAGTAGTATAGGTCCCACCCAGGAGACCCAGTACTTC CASSIGPTQETQYF
TRBJ1-2 . TRBV29-1 . TGCAGCGGCAGGGAGGGCTATGGCTACACCTTC CSGREGYGYTF
TRBJ2-1 . TRBV7-9 . TGTGCCAGCAGCTACCTAAATAGCTTTGAGCAGTTCTTC CASSYLNSFEQFF
TRBJ1-3 . TRBV4-3 . TGCGCCAGCAGCCAAGATCTGGGGGCAGTCTCTGGAAACACCATATATTTT CASSQDLGAVSGNTIYF
TRBJ1-6 . TRBV19 TRBD1 TGTGCCAGTAGTAGCATACAGGGGGGAAATTCACCCCTCCACTTT CASSSIQGGNSPLHF
TRBJ1-1 . TRBV5-6 . TGTGCCAGCAGCTTCATTGGGGCCACTGAAGCTTTCTTT CASSFIGATEAFF
TRBJ2-2 . TRBV27 . TGTGCCAGCAGTCAGACCGGGACATCCCCCGGGGAGCTGTTTTTT CASSQTGTSPGELFF
TRBJ1-2 . TRBV30 . TGTGCCTGGAGTCGCCCGGGGGGCCAATATGGCTACACCTTC CAWSRPGGQYGYTF
TRBJ2-1 . TRBV19 TRBD1 TGTGCCAGTAATAAGGGGGCAGCTGAGCAGTTCTTC CASNKGAAEQFF
TRBJ1-3 few TRBV30 . TGTGCCTGGAGTACGGGGGTTATCTCTGGAAACACCATATATTTT CAWSTGVISGNTIYF
TRBJ2-1 few TRBV7-9 TRBD2 TGTGCCAGCAGCTTAGGTTTGCGGGGGGATGAGCAGTTCTTC CASSLGLRGDEQFF
TRBJ1-1 . TRBV11-2 . TGTGCCAGCAGCTTATCCGACAACCCATCTTTCGAAGCTTTCTTT CASSLSDNPSFEAFF
TRBJ2-1 . TRBV19 . TGTGCCAGTAGTATAGATGGTAGCGCCTACAATGAGCAGTTCTTC CASSIDGSAYNEQFF
TRBJ2-3 . TRBV9 . TGTGCCAGCAGCGCCGACAAGCTTAGCACAGATACGCAGTATTTT CASSADKLSTDTQYF
TRBJ1-3 . TRBV5-4 TRBD1 TGTGCCAGCAGCTTGACAGGGGCGCGAAACACCATATATTTT CASSLTGARNTIYF
TRBJ2-1 few TRBV5-1 TRBD2 TGCGCCAGCAGCTTGGCGGCTAGCGGGGGTTACAATGAGCAGTTCTTC CASSLAASGGYNEQFF
TRBJ2-7 . TRBV19 TRBD1 TGTGCCAGTAGTATGACAGGGCCCTCCTACGAGCAGTACTTC CASSMTGPSYEQYF
TRBJ1-2 . TRBV9 . TGTGCCAGCAGCGTAGGATCAGGTGGGAGCTATGGCTACACCTTC CASSVGSGGSYGYTF
TRBJ1-6 . TRBV5-6 . TGTGCCAGCAGCTTGTTGTCGAATTCACCCCTCCACTTT CASSLLSNSPLHF
TRBJ1-2 . TRBV28 TRBD1 TGTGCCAGCAGGACAGGGGGCGTCTATGGCTACACCTTC CASRTGGVYGYTF
TRBJ1-6 . TRBV30 . TGTGCCTGGAGTGACGGGAGAAATTCACCCCTCCACTTT CAWSDGRNSPLHF
TRBJ2-1 many TRBV19 TRBD1 TGTGCCAGTAGTATTGGTTTTGGGGACAGGTACAATGAGCAGTTCTTC CASSIGFGDRYNEQFF
TRBJ2-5 . TRBV29-1 . TGCAGCGTTACTCCTGACAGTATCGGGGAGACCCAGTACTTC CSVTPDSIGETQYF
TRBJ1-4 . TRBV5-4 . TGTGCCAGCAGCCCCACCCGGGGTGAAAAACTGTTTTTT CASSPTRGEKLFF
TRBJ2-7 . TRBV7-2 . TGTGCCAGCAGCTTACGGCGGGGCTACTCCTACGAGCAGTACTTC CASSLRRGYSYEQYF
TRBJ1-4 few TRBV27 . TGTGCCAGCAGTTTAGTCGGGGAAAAACTGTTTTTT CASSLVGEKLFF
TRBJ1-5 . TRBV2 TRBD1 TGTGCCAGCAGTCCCCGGACAGGGGGATGGGGGAATCAGCCCCAGCATTTT CASSPRTGGWGNQPQHF
TRBJ1-5 . TRBV11-2 . TGTGCCAGCAGCTTTAGCCAATGGGGCGGACAGCCCCAGCATTTT CASSFSQWGGQPQHF
TRBJ1-3 few TRBV19 TRBD1 TGTGCCAGTAGGACGGGACAGCTGCTAGGAAACACCATATATTTT CASRTGQLLGNTIYF